This T cell receptor beta chain derives from a study of CD4+ T cells in melanoma (dated by TCRdb to between 2021 and 2023). As for the study more broadly: Neoantigen-specific CD4+ T cells in human melanoma were what the study investigated. Overall results and qualifications from the work: The report described a correlation between neoantigen-specific CD4+ T cells and the function of CD8+ T cells, macrophages and B cells. Neoantigen-specific CD4+ T cells in melanoma were reported to have a range of differentiation states.

As concerns this clone: What this receptor recognizes is not known. The record has no base qualities; no much larger clone is one base away.

Via the germline V gene, CDR1 is SGHRS and CDR2 YFSETQ. Deletion took 4 bases off V and 6 bases off J, with a span of 15 bases between the germline ends. The CDR3 runs 14 amino acids, cysteine and phenylalanine included. The retained sequence is limited to the CDR3, 42 bases, with the frame set at the first base. Library preparation employed the immunoSEQ multiplex PCR assay. In TCRdb, the immuneACCESS table is reduced to in-frame sequences with V and J assigned. These tables do not hold every clone; where another copy was compared, an unresolved V gene accounts for under half, and the others remain unexplained. In all, the sample holds fewer than 150,000 clones, and roughly 91% of those were seen once. Of the sample, more than 1.5% is held by the ten largest clones. Donors were patients with melanoma.

The sequence was obtained from a human donor with melanoma. This sequence uses TRBV5-1 and TRBJ2-3, with a tentative D call of TRBD1 or TRBD2, each matching 5 bases. The CDR3 protein is CASSLLGTSDTQYF. The nucleotides are TGCGCCAGCAGCCTACTCGGGACGTCGGATACGCAGTATTTT.